This T cell receptor beta chain was profiled in a study of identifying expanded T cells in peripheral blood. Sequencing was performed with immunoSEQ multiplex PCR; in TCRdb, only in-frame clones are kept and a portion is missing. The data contain 84,000 or so clones, about 90% of them singletons. As regards this clone: Its target is unknown.

General observations from the study: Over two and four weeks, about 15 and 19 clones changed, versus around 1.2 between replicates. Roughly two-week clone count variance significantly increased as total template count grew.

Healthy donors had no documented immune events, such as infections, while sampled. There are 14 residues in the CDR3. Trimming removed 5 bases at V and 8 bases at J, with 16 bases between. Germline-derived CDR1 and CDR2 are SGHNT and YENEEA. The V and J genes are TRBV11-3 and TRBJ2-1; D is ambiguous. Sequenced input: blood. The clonotype originates from a person aged 18-70 years in good health. This CDR3 reads CASSPGMTRDEQFF. The CDR3 nucleotides read TGTGCCAGCAGCCCCGGAATGACGCGCGATGAGCAGTTCTTC.